Reported below is one T cell receptor (beta chain). No cognate antigen has been identified for it. Qualities for individual bases were not recorded, and no much larger clone is one base off. Whole blood was collected in K2EDTA tubes by collaborating institutions according to the institutions' own protocols. For TCRbeta analysis, collaborators shipped samples in one of three forms: frozen whole blood, isolated PBMCs, or DNA extracted from either of those sample types. The sample originates from a study of blood T cell repertoires in COVID-19 (dated by TCRdb to the early 2020s). As for the study more broadly: Samples from collaborators originated in the United States, Italy and Spain and spanned both the acute and convalescent phases of COVID-19. The dataset comprised deeply sampled blood TCRbeta repertoires from subjects exposed to, actively infected with, or recovered from COVID-19. The samples were drawn from two sources: the first 160 participants of the ongoing ImmuneRACE study, and about 1,300 subjects contributed by 6 global collaborators. The sample metadata nearly always contained a de-identified subject ID, COVID-19 status, age in years and sex. A freely available public database, intended as a resource for researchers studying the immune response to SARS-CoV-2, is where the repertoires were released. HLA class I and class II types, where available, came from metadata supplied by the sample provider rather than from assay-based typing. The material from the prospective study consisted of cDNA or gDNA derived from T cells, B-cell-depleted T cells, or PBMCs.

Findings and caveats that apply to the study as a whole: Clinical and demographic metadata were provided uncurated, with the amount varying by source and participant.

TCRbeta CDR3 regions were amplified from genomic DNA by means of the immunoSEQ Assay, a bias-controlled multiplex PCR. Per the source publication's procedure: Within the assay, amplification of reference gene primers was used to estimate how many nucleated cells each sample contained. To quantify the absolute abundance of each unique TCRbeta CDR3 rearrangement, sequence reads were collapsed and filtered. Productive Simpson clonality was computed per sample as the square root of Simpson's diversity index over productive rearrangements. This immuneACCESS table, as held by TCRdb, lists in-frame sequences with V and J called but not all clones. Of the missing ones, under half trace to an unresolved V gene in checked studies; the others have no known cause. That table gives V, J and clone size, and the DNA gave D and trimming. Present in this sample are around 150,000 clones, approximately 79% of which were seen just once. The ten top clones hold around 8.7% of the sample.

V and J lose 3 bases and 4 bases, and a span of 16 bases separates them. The CDR3 starts with the cysteine, ends with the phenylalanine, and has 16 residues. The read is trimmed to its CDR3 DNA, 48 bases read in frame from base 1. Per the germline V gene, KGHSH is the CDR1 and LQKENI is the CDR2. This receptor was identified in a man aged 45-60 years with active or convalescent COVID-19. The specimen sequenced was peripheral blood. Rearrangement joined TRBV18 to TRBJ2-1; the D segment could be TRBD1, given 5 matching bases. The nucleotide sequence reads TGTGCCAGCTCACCGTCGGACAAGGAGTCTTACAATGAGCAGTTCTTC. Its protein reads: CASSPSDKESYNEQFF.